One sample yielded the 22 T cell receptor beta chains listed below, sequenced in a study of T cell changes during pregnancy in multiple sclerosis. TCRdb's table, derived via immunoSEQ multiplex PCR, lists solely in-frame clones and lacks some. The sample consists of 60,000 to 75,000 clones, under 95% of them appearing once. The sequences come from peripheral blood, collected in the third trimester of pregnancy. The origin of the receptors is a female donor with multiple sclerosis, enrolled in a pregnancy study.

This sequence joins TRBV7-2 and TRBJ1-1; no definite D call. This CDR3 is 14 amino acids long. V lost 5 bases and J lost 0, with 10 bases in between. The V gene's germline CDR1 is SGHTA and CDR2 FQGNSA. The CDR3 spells CASSLMPVNTEAFF. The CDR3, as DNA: TGTGCCAGCAGCCTAATGCCGGTGAACACTGAAGCTTTCTTT.

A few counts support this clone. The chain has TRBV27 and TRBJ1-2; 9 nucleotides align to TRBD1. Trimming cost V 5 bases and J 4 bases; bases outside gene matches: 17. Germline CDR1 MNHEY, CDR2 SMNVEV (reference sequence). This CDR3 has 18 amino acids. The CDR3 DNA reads TGTGCCAGCAGTCCCTTTCGTGGGGACAGGGAGTGGGTCTATGGCTACACCTTC. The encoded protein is CASSPFRGDREWVYGYTF.

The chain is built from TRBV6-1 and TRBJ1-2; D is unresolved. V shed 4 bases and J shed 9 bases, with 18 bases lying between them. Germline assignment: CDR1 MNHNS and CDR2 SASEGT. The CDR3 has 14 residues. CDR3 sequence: CASSGLEQVRRYTF. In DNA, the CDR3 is TGTGCCAGCAGTGGGTTAGAGCAGGTTCGTCGCTACACCTTC.

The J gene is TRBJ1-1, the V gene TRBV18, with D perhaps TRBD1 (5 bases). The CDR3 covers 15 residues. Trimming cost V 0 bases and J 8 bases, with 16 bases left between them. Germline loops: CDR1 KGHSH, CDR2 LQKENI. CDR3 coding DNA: TGTGCCAGCTCACCACCAAGCAGGGACTGGGGCGAAGCTTTCTTT. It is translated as CASSPPSRDWGEAFF. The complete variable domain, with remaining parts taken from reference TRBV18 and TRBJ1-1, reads NAGVMQNPRHLVRRRGQEARLRCSPMKGHSHVYWYRQLPEEGLKFMVYLQKENIIDESGMPKERFSAEFPKEGPSILRIQQVVRGDSAAYFCASSPPSRDWGEAFFGQGTRLTVV.

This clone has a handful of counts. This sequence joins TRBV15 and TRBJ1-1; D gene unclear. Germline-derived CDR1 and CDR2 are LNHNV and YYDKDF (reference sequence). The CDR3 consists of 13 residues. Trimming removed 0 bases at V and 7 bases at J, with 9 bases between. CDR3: CATSRDPGIEAFF. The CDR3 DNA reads TGTGCCACCAGCAGAGATCCAGGTATTGAAGCTTTCTTT.

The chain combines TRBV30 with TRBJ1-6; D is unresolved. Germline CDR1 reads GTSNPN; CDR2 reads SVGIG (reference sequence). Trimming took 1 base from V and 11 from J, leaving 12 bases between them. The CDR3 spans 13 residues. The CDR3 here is CAWSGGPGAPLHF. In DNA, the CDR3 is TGTGCCTGGAGTGGAGGACCGGGAGCACCCCTCCACTTT.

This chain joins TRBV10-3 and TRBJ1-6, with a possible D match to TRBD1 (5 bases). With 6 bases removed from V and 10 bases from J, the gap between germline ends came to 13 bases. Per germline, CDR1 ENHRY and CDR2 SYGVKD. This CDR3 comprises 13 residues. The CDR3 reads CAIRRGRDSPLHF. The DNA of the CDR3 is TGTGCCATCAGGCGGGGCCGTGACTCACCCCTCCACTTT.

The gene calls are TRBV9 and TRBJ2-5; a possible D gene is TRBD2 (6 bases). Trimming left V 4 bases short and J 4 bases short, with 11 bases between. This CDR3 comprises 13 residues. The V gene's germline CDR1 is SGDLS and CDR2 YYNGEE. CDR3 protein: CASSRDFAETQYF. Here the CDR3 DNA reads TGTGCCAGCAGCCGGGACTTCGCAGAGACCCAGTACTTC.

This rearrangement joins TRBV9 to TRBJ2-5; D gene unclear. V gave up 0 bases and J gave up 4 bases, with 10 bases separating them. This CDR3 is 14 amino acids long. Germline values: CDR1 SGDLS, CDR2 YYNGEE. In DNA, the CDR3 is TGTGCCAGCAGCGTAGAGGTAGCATCAGAGACCCAGTACTTC. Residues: CASSVEVASETQYF.

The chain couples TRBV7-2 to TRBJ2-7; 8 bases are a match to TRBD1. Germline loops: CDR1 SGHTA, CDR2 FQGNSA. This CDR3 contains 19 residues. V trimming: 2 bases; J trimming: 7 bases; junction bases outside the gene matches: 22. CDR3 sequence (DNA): TGTGCCAGCAGCTTAATCGTTTTGTGGACAGGGCAATCGGTGAGGGAGCAGTACTTC. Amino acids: CASSLIVLWTGQSVREQYF.

CDR3 region: CASSLGWGDEQYF. Here the CDR3 DNA reads TGTGCCAGCAGCTTGGGGTGGGGGGACGAGCAGTACTTC. The rearrangement joins TRBV5-6 to TRBJ2-7, with D perhaps TRBD2 (6 bases). Germline lookup yields CDR1 SGHDT and CDR2 YYEEEE. V was trimmed by 0 bases and J by 5 bases, leaving 9 bases between them. The CDR3 is 13 amino acids.

This chain's CDR3 is CASSIDRMNTGELFF. The CDR3, as DNA: TGTGCCAGTAGTATTGACAGGATGAACACCGGGGAGCTGTTTTTT. The rearrangement uses TRBV19 and TRBJ2-2; a weak D match, TRBD1 (6 bases). Germline CDR1 and CDR2: LNHDA and SQIVND (reference sequence). The CDR3 is 15 residues long. Between the trimmed V and J ends, which lost 3 bases and 1 base, there was a span of 9 bases.

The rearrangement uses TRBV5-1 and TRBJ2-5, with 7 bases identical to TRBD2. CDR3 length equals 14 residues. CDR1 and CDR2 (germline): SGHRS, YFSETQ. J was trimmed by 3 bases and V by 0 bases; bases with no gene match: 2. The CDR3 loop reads CASSLGAGEETQYF. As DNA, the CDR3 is TGCGCCAGCAGCTTGGGTGCGGGAGAAGAGACCCAGTACTTC.

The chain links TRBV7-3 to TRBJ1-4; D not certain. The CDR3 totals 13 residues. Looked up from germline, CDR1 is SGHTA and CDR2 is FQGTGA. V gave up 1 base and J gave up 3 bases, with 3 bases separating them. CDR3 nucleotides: TGTGCCAGCAGCTTAAGGCCTAATGAAAAACTGTTTTTT. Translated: CASSLRPNEKLFF.

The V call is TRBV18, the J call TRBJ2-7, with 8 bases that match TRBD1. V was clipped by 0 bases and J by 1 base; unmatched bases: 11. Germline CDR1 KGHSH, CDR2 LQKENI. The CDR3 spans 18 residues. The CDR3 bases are TGTGCCAGCTCACCACCGTTGAGTCGGACAGGGTTATCCTACGAGCAGTACTTC. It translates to CASSPPLSRTGLSYEQYF.

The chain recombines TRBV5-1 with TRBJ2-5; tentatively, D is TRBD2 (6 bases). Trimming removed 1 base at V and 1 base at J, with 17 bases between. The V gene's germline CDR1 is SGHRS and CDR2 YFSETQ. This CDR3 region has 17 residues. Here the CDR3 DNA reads TGCGCCAGCAGCTTGAAAGCTGGAGCGGGCGTCCAAGAGACCCAGTACTTC. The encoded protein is CASSLKAGAGVQETQYF.

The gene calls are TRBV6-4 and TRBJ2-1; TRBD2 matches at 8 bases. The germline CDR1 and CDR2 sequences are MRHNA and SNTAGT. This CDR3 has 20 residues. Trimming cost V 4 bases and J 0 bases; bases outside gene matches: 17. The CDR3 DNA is TGTGCCAGCAGTGGGATTGACAGGCGGGGGGCTCCCGCCTCCTACAATGAGCAGTTCTTC. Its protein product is CASSGIDRRGAPASYNEQFF.

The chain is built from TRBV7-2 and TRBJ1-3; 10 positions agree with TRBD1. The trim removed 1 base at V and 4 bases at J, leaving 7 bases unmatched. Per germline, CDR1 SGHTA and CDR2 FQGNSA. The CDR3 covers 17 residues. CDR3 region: CASSLVGQGWRGNTIYF. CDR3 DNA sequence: TGTGCCAGCAGCTTAGTGGGACAGGGGTGGAGGGGAAACACCATATATTTT.

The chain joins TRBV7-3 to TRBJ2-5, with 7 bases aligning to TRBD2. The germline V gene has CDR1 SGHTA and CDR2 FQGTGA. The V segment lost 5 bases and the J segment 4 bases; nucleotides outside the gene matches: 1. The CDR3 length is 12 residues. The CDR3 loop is CASSGGGETQYF. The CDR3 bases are TGTGCCAGCAGCGGGGGGGGAGAGACCCAGTACTTC.

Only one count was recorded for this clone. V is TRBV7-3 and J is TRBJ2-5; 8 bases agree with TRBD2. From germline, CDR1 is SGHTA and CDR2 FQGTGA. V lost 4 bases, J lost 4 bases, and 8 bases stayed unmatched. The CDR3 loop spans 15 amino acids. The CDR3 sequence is CASSSYGGGGETQYF. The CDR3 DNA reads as TGTGCCAGCAGCTCCTACGGGGGGGGAGGAGAGACCCAGTACTTC.

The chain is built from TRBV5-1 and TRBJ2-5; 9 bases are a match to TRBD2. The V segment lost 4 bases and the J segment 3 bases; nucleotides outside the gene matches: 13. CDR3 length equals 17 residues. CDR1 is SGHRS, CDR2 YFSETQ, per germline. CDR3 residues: CASSKGGAGGFEETQYF. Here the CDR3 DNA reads TGCGCCAGCAGCAAGGGGGGAGCGGGGGGCTTCGAAGAGACCCAGTACTTC.

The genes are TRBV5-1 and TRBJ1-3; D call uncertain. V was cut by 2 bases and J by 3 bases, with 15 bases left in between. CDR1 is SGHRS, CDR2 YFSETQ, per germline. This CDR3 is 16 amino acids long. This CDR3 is CASSLSEGSYGNTIYF. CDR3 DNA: TGCGCCAGCAGCTTAAGTGAGGGTTCCTATGGAAACACCATATATTTT. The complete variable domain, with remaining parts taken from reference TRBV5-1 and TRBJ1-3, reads KAGVTQTPRYLIKTRGQQVTLSCSPISGHRSVSWYQQTPGQGLQFLFEYFSETQRNKGNFPGRFSGRQFSNSRSEMNVSTLELGDSALYLCASSLSEGSYGNTIYFGEGSWLTVV.